The table lists the clone carrying this T cell receptor (beta chain) with a count of one. The sample is drawn from a study of Ad26.COV2.S vaccination and SARS-CoV-2 variants. Profiling relied on immunoSEQ multiplex PCR, and the TCRdb table lists in-frame clones only, not all of them. The data show about 440,000 clones, with around 88% seen just once and about 13% held by the top ten. The treatment here: roughly 19 received Ad26.COV2.S at low or high dose, single or two shots; five or six received placebo; per-sample allocation not given. Samples were taken on day 63 after the first vaccine or placebo injection. Recruitment in Boston yielded a donor of adult age, 18-55 years. The material sequenced was peripheral blood, taken in a trial of Ad26.COV2.S vaccine versus placebo. The sequence came from a person aged 18 to 59 who received the Ad26.COV2.S COVID-19 vaccine or a placebo.

This CDR3 reads CAISPGTTAYEQYF. The DNA of the CDR3 is TGTGCCATCAGTCCCGGGACCACCGCCTACGAGCAGTACTTC. This chain uses TRBV10-3 with TRBJ2-7; either TRBD1 or TRBD2 may supply D (5 bases each). This CDR3 has 14 amino acids. Trimming pared 5 bases from V and 2 bases from J, leaving 13 bases between. In germline, CDR1 is ENHRY, CDR2 SYGVKD.